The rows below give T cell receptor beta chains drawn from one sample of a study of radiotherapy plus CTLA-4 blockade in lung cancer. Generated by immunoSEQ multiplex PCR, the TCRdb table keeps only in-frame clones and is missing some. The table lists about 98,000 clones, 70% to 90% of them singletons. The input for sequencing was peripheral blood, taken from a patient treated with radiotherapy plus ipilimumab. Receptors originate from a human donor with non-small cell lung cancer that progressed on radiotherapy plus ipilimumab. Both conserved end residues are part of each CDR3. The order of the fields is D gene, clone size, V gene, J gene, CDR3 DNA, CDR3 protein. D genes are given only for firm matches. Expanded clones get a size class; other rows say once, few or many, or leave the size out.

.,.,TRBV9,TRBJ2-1,TGTGCCAGCAGCGCAACACTAAGCGGGACAAATGAGCAGTTCTTC,CASSATLSGTNEQFF
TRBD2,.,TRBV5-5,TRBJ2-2,TGTGCCAGCAGCTTGGGACTAGCGGGACCCACCGGGGAGCTGTTTTTT,CASSLGLAGPTGELFF
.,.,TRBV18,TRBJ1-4,TGTGCCAGCTCACCGGGAACCCCCCGGAATGAAAAACTGTTTTTT,CASSPGTPRNEKLFF
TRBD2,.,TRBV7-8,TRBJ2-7,TGTGCCAGCAGCCCGCCGGGACTAGCGGACCTCTCCTACGAGCAGTACTTC,CASSPPGLADLSYEQYF
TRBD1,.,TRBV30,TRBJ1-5,TGTGCCTGGAGCGGGGGACAGGGGGCATTTAGCAATCAGCCCCAGCATTTT,CAWSGGQGAFSNQPQHF
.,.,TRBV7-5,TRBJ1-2,TGTGCCAGAAGGCCGGCGGGACTTATAGCCTATGGCTACACCTTC,CARRPAGLIAYGYTF
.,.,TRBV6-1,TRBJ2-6,TGTGCCAGCAGTGAGAGATTGGCGGTCTCTGGGGCCAACGTCCTGACTTTC,CASSERLAVSGANVLTF
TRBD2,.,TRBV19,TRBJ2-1,TGTGCCAGTAGTATGGAAGCGGGAGCGTGGAATGAGCAGTTCTTC,CASSMEAGAWNEQFF
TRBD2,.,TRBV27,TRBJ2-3,TGTGCCAGCAGCCTACTAGCGACTAGCACAGATACGCAGTATTTT,CASSLLATSTDTQYF
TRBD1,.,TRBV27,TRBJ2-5,TGTGCCAGCAGGCCCCGGACAGGGCGGCCCCAAGAGACCCAGTACTTC,CASRPRTGRPQETQYF
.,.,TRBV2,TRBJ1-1,TGTGCCAGCAGCCTAGAGACCGCGGGGACTGAAGCTTTCTTT,CASSLETAGTEAFF
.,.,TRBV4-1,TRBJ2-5,TGCGCCAGCAGCCAAGTGGAGGGACTAGGGGGCGAGACCCAGTACTTC,CASSQVEGLGGETQYF
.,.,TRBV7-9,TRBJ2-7,TGTGCCAGCAGTTTATTAGGGGAGTACGAGCAGTACTTC,CASSLLGEYEQYF
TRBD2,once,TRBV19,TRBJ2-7,TGTGCCAGTAGCCCTCGGACTAGCGAAACCTACGAGCAGTACTTC,CASSPRTSETYEQYF
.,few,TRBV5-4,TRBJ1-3,TGTGCCAGCAGCAGAATGGACTCTGGAAACACCATATATTTT,CASSRMDSGNTIYF